The clone carrying this T cell receptor beta chain was seen repeatedly, ten times or more. Its antigen is currently unknown. One entry per CDR3 protein results from TCRdb running MiXCR on the 5' RACE reads. This sample has 250,000 or so distinct CDR3 sequences, with about 3.9% found just once. These data are taken from a study of T cells after yellow fever vaccination. Findings and caveats of the study: Booster sampling recovered most clones from primary vaccination (approximately 96% CD4, roughly 86% CD8). Contaminants from the bulk population, in the form of abundant clonotypes, could be found in FACS-sorted repertoires.

The CDR3 extends over 14 amino acids. V was clipped by 3 bases and J by 0 bases, with 9 bases between them. The receptor was derived from a man between 18 and 35 years old who received the YFV17D yellow fever vaccine. The V call is TRBV12-3 or TRBV12-4, the J call TRBJ2-7; D may be TRBD2 (7 bases). This material consisted of PBMCs, taken 15 days after the yellow fever booster vaccination. This CDR3 is CASSLGGPSYEQYF. For the CDR3, the DNA is TGTGCCAGCAGTTTGGGGGGGCCCTCCTACGAGCAGTACTTC.